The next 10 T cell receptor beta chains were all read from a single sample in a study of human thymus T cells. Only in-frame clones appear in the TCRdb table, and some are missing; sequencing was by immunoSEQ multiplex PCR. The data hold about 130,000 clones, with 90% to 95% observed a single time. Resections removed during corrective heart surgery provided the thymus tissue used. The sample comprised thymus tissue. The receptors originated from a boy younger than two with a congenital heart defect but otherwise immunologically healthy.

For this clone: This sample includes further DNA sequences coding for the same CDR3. Written as DNA, the CDR3 is TGTGCCAGCAGGGAGCAGACCTTC. This gives the protein CASREQTF. This chain links TRBV2 with TRBJ1-2, with D unresolved. CDR3 length: 8 amino acids. Germline assignment: CDR1 SNHLY and CDR2 FYNNEI. V lost 6 bases to trimming and J lost 14 bases, with 7 bases between them.

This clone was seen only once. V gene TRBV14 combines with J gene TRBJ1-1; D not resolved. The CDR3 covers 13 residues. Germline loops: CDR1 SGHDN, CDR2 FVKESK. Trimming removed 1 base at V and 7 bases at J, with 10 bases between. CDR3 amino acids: CASSQVSEGEAFF. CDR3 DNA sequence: TGTGCCAGCAGCCAAGTGTCGGAGGGTGAAGCTTTCTTT. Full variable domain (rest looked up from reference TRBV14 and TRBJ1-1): EAGVTQFPSHSVIEKGQTVTLRCDPISGHDNLYWYRRVMGKEIKFLLHFVKESKQDESGMPNNRFLAERTGGTYSTLKVQPAELEDSGVYFCASSQVSEGEAFFGQGTRLTVV.

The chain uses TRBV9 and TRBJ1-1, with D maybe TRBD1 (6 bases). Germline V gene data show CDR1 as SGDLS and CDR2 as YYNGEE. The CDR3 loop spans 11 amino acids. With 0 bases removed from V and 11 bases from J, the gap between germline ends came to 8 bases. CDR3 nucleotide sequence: TGTGCCAGCAGCGTAGAGGGGGTCGCTTTCTTT. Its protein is CASSVEGVAFF.

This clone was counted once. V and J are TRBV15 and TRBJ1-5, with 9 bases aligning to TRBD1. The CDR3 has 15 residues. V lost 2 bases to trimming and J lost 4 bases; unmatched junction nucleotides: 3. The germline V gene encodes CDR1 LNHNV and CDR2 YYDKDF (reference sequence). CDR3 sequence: CATSRWDRENQPQHF. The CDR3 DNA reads TGTGCCACCAGCAGATGGGACAGGGAAAATCAGCCCCAGCATTTT.

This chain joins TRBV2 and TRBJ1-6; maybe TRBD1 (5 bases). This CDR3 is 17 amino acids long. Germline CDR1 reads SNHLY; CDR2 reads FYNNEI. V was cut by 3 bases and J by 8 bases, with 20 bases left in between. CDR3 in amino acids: CASSDRQGRVSDSPLHF. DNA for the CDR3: TGTGCCAGCAGTGACAGGCAGGGTCGGGTCTCGGATTCACCCCTCCACTTT.

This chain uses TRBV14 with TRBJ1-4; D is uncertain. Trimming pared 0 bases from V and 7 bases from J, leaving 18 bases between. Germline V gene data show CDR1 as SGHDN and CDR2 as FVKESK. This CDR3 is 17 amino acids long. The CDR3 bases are TGTGCCAGCAGCCAAGATCGGCCGGGTCACTCTCGTGAAAAACTGTTTTTT. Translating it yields CASSQDRPGHSREKLFF.

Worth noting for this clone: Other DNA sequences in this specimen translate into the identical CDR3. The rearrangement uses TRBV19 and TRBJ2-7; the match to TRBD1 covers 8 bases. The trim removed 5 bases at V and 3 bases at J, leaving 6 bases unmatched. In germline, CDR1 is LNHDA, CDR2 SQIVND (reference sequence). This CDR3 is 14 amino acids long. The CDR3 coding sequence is TGTGCCAGTAGTCCCGGACAGGGTGGCTACGAGCAGTACTTC. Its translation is CASSPGQGGYEQYF.

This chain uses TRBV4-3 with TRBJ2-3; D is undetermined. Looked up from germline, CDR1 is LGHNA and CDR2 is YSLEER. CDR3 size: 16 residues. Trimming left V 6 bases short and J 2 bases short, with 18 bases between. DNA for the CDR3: TGCGCCAGCAGAGGTAGGCGAGCTGATGACACAGATACGCAGTATTTT. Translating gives CASRGRRADDTDTQYF.

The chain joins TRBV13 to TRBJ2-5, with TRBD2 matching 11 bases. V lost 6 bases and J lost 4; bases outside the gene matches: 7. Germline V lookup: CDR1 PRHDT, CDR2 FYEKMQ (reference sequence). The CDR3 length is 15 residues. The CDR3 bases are TGTGCCAGCAGTTTTACTAGCGGGGGATCAGAGACCCAGTACTTC. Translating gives CASSFTSGGSETQYF.

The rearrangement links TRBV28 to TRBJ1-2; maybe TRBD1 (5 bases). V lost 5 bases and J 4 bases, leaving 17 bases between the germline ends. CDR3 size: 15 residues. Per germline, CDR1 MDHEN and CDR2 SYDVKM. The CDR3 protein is CASSRQRDGGYGYTF. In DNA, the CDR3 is TGTGCCAGCAGTCGCCAAAGGGACGGTGGCTATGGCTACACCTTC.